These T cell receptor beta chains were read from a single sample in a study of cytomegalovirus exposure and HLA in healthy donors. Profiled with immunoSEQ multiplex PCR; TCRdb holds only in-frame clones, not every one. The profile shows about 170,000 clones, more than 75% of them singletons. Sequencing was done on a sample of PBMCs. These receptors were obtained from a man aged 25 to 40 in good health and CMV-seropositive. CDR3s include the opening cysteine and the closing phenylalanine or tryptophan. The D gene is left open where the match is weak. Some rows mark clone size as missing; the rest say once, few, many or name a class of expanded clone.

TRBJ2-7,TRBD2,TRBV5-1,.,CASSPGVSSGPWEQYF,TGCGCCAGCAGCCCGGGAGTATCTAGCGGGCCTTGGGAGCAGTACTTC
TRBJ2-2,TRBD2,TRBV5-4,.,CASSPTSGNTGELFF,TGTGCCAGCAGCCCGACTAGCGGGAACACCGGGGAGCTGTTTTTT
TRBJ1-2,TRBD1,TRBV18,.,CASSPGTGGLYGYTF,TGTGCCAGCTCACCCGGGACAGGGGGCTTGTATGGCTACACCTTC
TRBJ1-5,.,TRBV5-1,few,CASSLGAGVGQPQHF,TGCGCCAGCAGCTTGGGTGCAGGGGTTGGTCAGCCCCAGCATTTT
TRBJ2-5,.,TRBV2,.,CASSERPRSEETQYF,TGTGCCAGCAGTGAACGTCCCCGGTCCGAGGAGACCCAGTACTTC
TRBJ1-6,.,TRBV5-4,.,CASSLEGGYNSPLHF,TGTGCCAGCAGCTTGGAAGGGGGTTACAATTCACCCCTCCACTTT
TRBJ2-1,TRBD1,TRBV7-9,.,CASSQSGQGYNEQFF,TGTGCCAGCAGCCAGTCGGGACAGGGGTACAATGAGCAGTTCTTC
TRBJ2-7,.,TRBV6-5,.,CASSPLDPGAYEQYF,TGTGCCAGCAGTCCCCTAGATCCCGGGGCCTACGAGCAGTACTTC
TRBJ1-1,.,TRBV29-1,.,CSVGPRVGEAFF,TGCAGCGTTGGCCCCAGGGTCGGTGAAGCTTTCTTT
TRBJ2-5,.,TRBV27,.,CASSLSWREVQETQYF,TGTGCCAGCAGTTTATCGTGGAGAGAGGTCCAAGAGACCCAGTACTTC
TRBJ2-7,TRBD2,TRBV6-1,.,CASSFGLAGPYEQYF,TGTGCCAGCAGTTTCGGACTAGCGGGACCCTACGAGCAGTACTTC
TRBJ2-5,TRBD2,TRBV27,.,CASRSALAGETQYF,TGTGCCAGTAGATCCGCTCTAGCGGGAGAGACCCAGTACTTC
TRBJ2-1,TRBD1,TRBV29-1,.,CSVRGLREQFF,TGCAGCGTTAGGGGGCTCAGAGAGCAGTTCTTC
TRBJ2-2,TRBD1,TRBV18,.,CASSPFLQGATGELFF,TGTGCCAGCTCCCCCTTCCTTCAGGGGGCCACCGGGGAGCTGTTTTTT
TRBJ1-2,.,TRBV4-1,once,CASSLQQGNGYTF,TGCGCCAGCAGCCTTCAACAGGGAAATGGCTACACCTTC
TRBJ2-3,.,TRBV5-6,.,CASSYDWGGDTQYF,TGTGCCAGCAGCTACGACTGGGGAGGAGATACGCAGTATTTT
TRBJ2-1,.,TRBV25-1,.,CASSDARRGVLNEQFF,TGTGCCAGCAGTGATGCCCGCAGGGGAGTACTCAATGAGCAGTTCTTC
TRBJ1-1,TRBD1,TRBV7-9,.,CSSSLEFGQGRNTEAFF,TGTTCCAGCAGCTTAGAATTCGGACAGGGCAGGAACACTGAAGCTTTCTTT
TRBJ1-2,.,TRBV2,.,CASHRVGGYTF,TGTGCCAGCCACAGGGTTGGTGGCTACACCTTC
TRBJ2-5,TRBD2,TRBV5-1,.,CASSLVAGVQETQYF,TGCGCCAGCAGCTTGGTTGCGGGAGTCCAAGAGACCCAGTACTTC
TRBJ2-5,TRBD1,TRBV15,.,CATSGHRGRGGRPKETQYF,TGTGCCACCAGCGGTCACAGGGGTCGAGGGGGCCGGCCCAAAGAGACCCAGTACTTC
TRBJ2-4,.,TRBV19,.,CASSLIKGGQNIQYF,TGTGCCAGTAGCCTAATTAAGGGAGGCCAAAACATTCAGTACTTC
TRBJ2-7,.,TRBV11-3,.,CASSFELHNSYEQYF,TGTGCCAGCAGCTTCGAACTCCATAACAGCTACGAGCAGTACTTC
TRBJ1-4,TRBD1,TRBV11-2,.,CASSRYRGENEKLFF,TGTGCCAGCAGCCGTTACAGGGGCGAGAATGAAAAACTGTTTTTT
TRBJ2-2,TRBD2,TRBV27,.,CASSPNSGRGPPGELFF,TGTGCCAGCAGTCCTAATAGCGGGAGGGGACCTCCCGGGGAGCTGTTTTTT
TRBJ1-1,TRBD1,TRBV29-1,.,CSVDLTGLGEAFF,TGCAGCGTTGACCTGACAGGGTTGGGTGAAGCTTTCTTT
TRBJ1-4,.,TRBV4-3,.,CASSPGVGRGEKLFF,TGCGCCAGCAGCCCGGGGGTGGGGAGGGGTGAAAAACTGTTTTTT
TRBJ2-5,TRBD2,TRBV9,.,CASSVGGLGSQETQYF,TGTGCCAGCAGCGTAGGGGGACTAGGAAGCCAAGAGACCCAGTACTTC
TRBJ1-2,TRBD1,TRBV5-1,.,CASSMGQGQGYTF,TGCGCCAGCAGCATGGGACAGGGTCAAGGCTACACCTTC
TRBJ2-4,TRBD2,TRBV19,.,CASSINPGLAGGLAKNIQYF,TGTGCCAGTAGTATCAATCCGGGACTAGCGGGAGGACTAGCCAAAAACATTCAGTACTTC
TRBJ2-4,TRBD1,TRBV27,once,CASGTVAKNIQYF,TGTGCCAGCGGGACAGTAGCCAAAAACATTCAGTACTTC
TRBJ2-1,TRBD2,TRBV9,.,CASSVGSGTYNEQFF,TGTGCCAGCAGCGTAGGGAGCGGGACGTACAATGAGCAGTTCTTC
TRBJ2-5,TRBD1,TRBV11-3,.,CASSRNLRGQETQYF,TGTGCCAGCAGCCGTAACCTCAGGGGGCAAGAGACCCAGTACTTC
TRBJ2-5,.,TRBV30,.,CAWSVLETQYF,TGTGCCTGGAGTGTACTAGAGACCCAGTACTTC
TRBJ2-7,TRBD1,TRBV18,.,CASSPGQGAGEQYF,TGTGCCAGCTCCCCTGGACAGGGGGCAGGCGAGCAGTACTTC
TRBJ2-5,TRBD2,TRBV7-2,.,CASSLRSGRGGETQYF,TGTGCCAGCAGCTTAAGAAGCGGGAGGGGAGGAGAGACCCAGTACTTC
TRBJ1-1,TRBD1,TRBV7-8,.,CASRLQGANLNTEAFF,TGTGCCAGCAGATTACAGGGGGCGAATTTGAACACTGAAGCTTTCTTT
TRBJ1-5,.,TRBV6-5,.,CASSLDSRNQPQHF,TGTGCCAGCAGTTTGGACAGTCGCAATCAGCCCCAGCATTTT
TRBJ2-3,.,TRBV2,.,CASRGGPYSTDTQYF,TGTGCCAGCAGGGGGGGACCATATAGCACAGATACGCAGTATTTT
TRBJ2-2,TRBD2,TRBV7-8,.,CASSLTSGITGELFF,TGTGCCAGCAGTCTGACTAGCGGGATAACCGGGGAGCTGTTTTTT
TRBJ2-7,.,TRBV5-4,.,CASSLAGYPYEQYF,TGTGCCAGCAGCTTGGCGGGTTATCCCTACGAGCAGTACTTC
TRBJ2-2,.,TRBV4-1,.,CASSQETGGILGELFF,TGCGCCAGCAGCCAAGAAACGGGCGGGATCCTCGGGGAGCTGTTTTTT
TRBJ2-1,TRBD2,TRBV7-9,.,CASSSGTSGFNEQFF,TGTGCCAGCAGCTCAGGGACTAGCGGGTTCAATGAGCAGTTCTTC
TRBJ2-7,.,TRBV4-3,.,CASSQGWAGPSYEQYF,TGCGCCAGCAGCCAAGGATGGGCGGGACCCTCCTACGAGCAGTACTTC
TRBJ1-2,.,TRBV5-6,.,CASSLEQIYGYTF,TGTGCCAGCAGCTTGGAACAGATCTATGGCTACACCTTC
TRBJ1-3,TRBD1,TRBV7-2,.,CASSTGVGNTIYF,TGTGCCAGCAGCACAGGGGTCGGAAACACCATATATTTT
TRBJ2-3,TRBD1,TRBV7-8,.,CASSGDRRSRDTQYF,TGTGCCAGCAGCGGGGACAGGCGTTCAAGGGATACGCAGTATTTT
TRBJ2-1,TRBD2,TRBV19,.,CASMPSGRVDEQFF,TGTGCCAGTATGCCCAGCGGGAGAGTAGATGAGCAGTTCTTC
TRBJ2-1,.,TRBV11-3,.,CASSLRASGKSSYNEQFF,TGTGCCAGCAGCTTGAGGGCGTCCGGGAAGAGCTCCTACAATGAGCAGTTCTTC
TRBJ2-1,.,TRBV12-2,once,CASRFLLGQGLAGGNNEQFF,TGTGCAAGTCGCTTCCTGCTGGGACAGGGACTAGCGGGAGGGAACAATGAGCAGTTCTTC
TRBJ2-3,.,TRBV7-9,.,CASSSDRGPADTQYF,TGTGCCAGCAGCTCCGACCGCGGGCCAGCAGATACGCAGTATTTT
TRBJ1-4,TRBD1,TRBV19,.,CASSPDRGRRHEKLFF,TGTGCCAGTAGCCCGGACAGGGGGAGAAGACATGAAAAACTGTTTTTT
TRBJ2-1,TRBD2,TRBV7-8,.,CASSPLAGASYNEQFF,TGTGCCAGCAGCCCTTTAGCGGGAGCCTCCTACAATGAGCAGTTCTTC
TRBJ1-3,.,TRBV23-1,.,CASNLFGGGTGNTIYF,TGCGCCAGCAATCTTTTCGGAGGAGGAACTGGAAACACCATATATTTT